What follows are 17 T cell receptor beta chains derived from one specimen sequenced in a study of T-cell memory formation after mild COVID-19. One entry per CDR3 protein, called by TCRdb with MiXCR from the 5' RACE reads. Altogether 250,000 to 350,000 distinct CDR3 sequences are present, around 15% being singletons, with the ten largest covering approximately 25%. The sample comprised PBMCs or a T cell subset sorted from them (not recorded which). Source of these receptors: a man aged 18 to 30 who had mild COVID-19 (a few samples of this study predate the infection). Cell type and time point are not known.

The V and J genes are TRBV15 and TRBJ2-7; the D is unclear. CDR3 length: 13 residues. Trimming took 1 base from V and 0 from J, leaving 4 bases between them. Germline V CDR1 and CDR2: LNHNV, YYDKDF (reference sequence). The chain's CDR3 is CATSRVPSYEQYF. CDR3 DNA sequence: TGTGCCACCAGCAGAGTCCCCTCCTACGAGCAGTACTTC. The full variable domain, in which reference TRBV15 and TRBJ2-7 provide the parts outside the CDR3, is DAMVIQNPRYQVTQFGKPVTLSCSQTLNHNVMYWYQQKSSQAPKLLFHYYDKDFNNEADTPDNFQSRRPNTSFCFLDIRSPGLGDTAMYLCATSRVPSYEQYFGPGTRLTVT.

The chain is built from TRBV4-3 and TRBJ2-3; weak D call: TRBD1 (7 bases). V lost 0 bases and J 3 bases, leaving 13 bases between the germline ends. CDR3 length: 16 residues. CDR1 is LGHNA and CDR2 is YSLEER in the germline V gene. The CDR3 here is CASSQDAAGGTDTQYF. The CDR3 DNA is TGCGCCAGCAGCCAAGACGCGGCAGGGGGGACAGATACGCAGTATTTT.

The V call is TRBV5-5, the J call TRBJ2-1; TRBD2 aligns across 7 bases. CDR1 and CDR2 (germline): SGHKS, YYEKEE (reference sequence). Trimming at V came to 2 bases and at J to 5 bases, leaving 7 bases not matched to a gene. CDR3 length: 15 amino acids. The CDR3 DNA reads as TGTGCCAGCAGCTTTGTGAGCGGGGTCAACAATGAGCAGTTCTTC. Amino acid sequence: CASSFVSGVNNEQFF.

This clonotype has more than one count but fewer than ten. V is TRBV6-2 or TRBV6-3 and J is TRBJ2-4, with 10 bases identical to TRBD2. J was trimmed by 4 bases and V by 0 bases; bases with no gene match: 12. The V gene's germline CDR1 is MNHEY and CDR2 SVGEGT. The CDR3 spans 19 residues. The CDR3 is CASSYSTSSSGGEKNIQYF. As DNA, the CDR3 is TGTGCCAGCAGTTACTCTACCTCGTCTAGCGGGGGCGAAAAAAACATTCAGTACTTC.

Only a few counts were recorded for this clonotype. The V call is TRBV27, the J call TRBJ2-3; 9 bases line up with TRBD1. V dropped 5 bases and J dropped 2; count of bases not matched to a gene: 5. This CDR3 is 15 amino acids long. From germline, CDR1 is MNHEY and CDR2 SMNVEV (reference sequence). The CDR3 sequence is CASSPRTGATDTQYF. The CDR3 DNA reads as TGTGCCAGCAGTCCGCGGACAGGGGCCACAGATACGCAGTATTTT.

This clonotype was seen a few times. J is TRBJ1-1 and V is TRBV6-5; tentative D call: TRBD1 (5 bases). CDR3 length equals 15 residues. Trimming stripped 1 base from V and 1 base from J, with 10 bases between. Looked up from germline, CDR1 is MNHEY and CDR2 is SVGAGI. The CDR3 DNA is TGTGCCAGCAGTTACTGGGGCCAGGGGAACACTGAAGCTTTCTTT. Amino acids: CASSYWGQGNTEAFF.

This clonotype was counted ten times or more. The CDR3 loop is CASSPLTSGWDTQYF. CDR3 bases: TGTGCCAGCAGTCCCCTGACTAGCGGATGGGATACGCAGTATTTT. J is TRBJ2-3 and V is TRBV6-5; 9 bases agree with TRBD2. Germline V gives CDR1 MNHEY, CDR2 SVGAGI. The V segment lost 5 bases and the J segment 6 bases; nucleotides outside the gene matches: 9. This CDR3 contains 15 residues.

This clonotype was seen only a few times. The chain's CDR3 is CAISPSGELFF. CDR3 nucleotides: TGTGCCATCTCTCCGTCGGGGGAGCTGTTTTTT. V usage is TRBV10-3 and J usage is TRBJ2-2; D call uncertain. Germline values: CDR1 ENHRY, CDR2 SYGVKD. The CDR3 is made up of 11 amino acids. The V and J ends lost 8 bases and 8 bases respectively, with 9 bases between them.

The chain has TRBV11-2 and TRBJ1-2, with D tentatively TRBD1 (5 bases). The V gene lost 0 bases and the J gene lost 8 bases, with 16 bases spanning the gap. CDR3 length equals 15 residues. Germline V gene lookup returns CDR1 SGHAT and CDR2 FQNNGV. CDR3 region: CASSLDSRRGTGYTF. CDR3 in DNA: TGTGCCAGCAGCTTAGACTCTCGGCGTGGGACGGGCTACACCTTC.

This sequence joins TRBV6-2 or TRBV6-3 and TRBJ2-5, with TRBD2 matching over 7 bases. Trimming cost V 6 bases and J 0 bases; bases outside gene matches: 4. This CDR3 spans 14 amino acids. Germline lookup yields CDR1 MNHEY and CDR2 SVGEGT. DNA of the CDR3: TGTGCCAGCAGGGGCAGCGGGGACCAAGAGACCCAGTACTTC. Translation: CASRGSGDQETQYF.

The chain carries TRBV9 and TRBJ2-6; tentatively, D is TRBD1 (5 bases). The germline gives CDR1 SGDLS, CDR2 YYNGEE. The germline V and J ends were trimmed by 4 bases and 1 base, with 12 bases remaining between them. The CDR3 runs 16 residues. As DNA, the CDR3 is TGTGCCAGCAGCCAGACAGCTTGGTCTGGGGCCAACGTCCTGACTTTC. Translated, it gives CASSQTAWSGANVLTF. The full variable domain, its missing parts supplied by reference TRBV9 and TRBJ2-6, is DSGVTQTPKHLITATGQRVTLRCSPRSGDLSVYWYQQSLDQGLQFLIQYYNGEERAKGNILERFSAQQFPDLHSELNLSSLELGDSALYFCASSQTAWSGANVLTFGAGSRLTVL.

This chain links TRBV29-1 with TRBJ1-1, with no clear D. V shed 7 bases and J shed 1 base, with 10 bases lying between them. Germline V gene sequence: CDR1 SQVTM, CDR2 ANQGSEA. This CDR3 is built from 12 residues. The CDR3 protein is CSAWYTNTEAFF. CDR3 nucleotide sequence: TGCAGCGCGTGGTATACGAACACTGAAGCTTTCTTT.

This clonotype was recorded a few times. One end of the junction varies from germline; a read error may be responsible. The CDR3 sequence is CASSLGRGMIGTDTQYF. The CDR3 region has the DNA TGTGCTAGCAGCTTAGGACGGGGGATGATCGGCACAGATACGCAGTATTTT. V gene TRBV7-7 combines with J gene TRBJ2-3; D might be TRBD2 (6 bases). CDR1 and CDR2 (germline): SSHAT, FNYEAQ (reference sequence). The CDR3 is 17 amino acids.

This clonotype was observed a few times. The V gene is TRBV12-5, the J gene TRBJ1-1, with D hard to call. Trimming pared 4 bases from V and 4 bases from J, leaving 7 bases between. The V gene's germline CDR1 is LGHNT and CDR2 FRNRAP. The CDR3 is 12 residues long. The CDR3 spells CASGSLSTEAFF. In DNA, the CDR3 is TGTGCTAGTGGTTCCCTGTCCACTGAAGCTTTCTTT.

The chain is built from TRBV7-8 and TRBJ1-2; D gene ambiguous. V was shortened by 5 bases and J by 3 bases, with 10 bases between the two germline ends. The CDR3 length is 13 residues. In germline, CDR1 is SGHVS, CDR2 FQNEAQ. The CDR3 reads CASSPPDDYGYTF. The CDR3 DNA follows: TGTGCCAGCAGCCCTCCAGACGACTATGGCTACACCTTC.

This clonotype has only a few counts. The chain is built from TRBV7-9 and TRBJ1-2; 8 bases are shared with TRBD1. The CDR3 sequence is 14 residues long. The V and J ends lost 4 bases and 3 bases, in that order; junction bases with no gene match: 4. Germline loops: CDR1 SEHNR, CDR2 FQNEAQ (reference sequence). CDR3 sequence: CASSWGRGHYGYTF. CDR3 nucleotide sequence: TGTGCCAGCAGCTGGGGCAGGGGGCACTATGGCTACACCTTC.

The chain employs TRBV20-1 and TRBJ2-2; 8 nucleotides agree with TRBD1. This CDR3 is 15 amino acids long. Germline lookup yields CDR1 DFQATT and CDR2 SNEGSKA (reference sequence). With 2 bases clipped from V and 3 bases from J, the junction kept 5 bases outside the gene matches. CDR3: CSARQGAPDTGELFF. The CDR3, as DNA: TGCAGTGCTAGACAGGGGGCGCCGGACACCGGGGAGCTGTTTTTT.